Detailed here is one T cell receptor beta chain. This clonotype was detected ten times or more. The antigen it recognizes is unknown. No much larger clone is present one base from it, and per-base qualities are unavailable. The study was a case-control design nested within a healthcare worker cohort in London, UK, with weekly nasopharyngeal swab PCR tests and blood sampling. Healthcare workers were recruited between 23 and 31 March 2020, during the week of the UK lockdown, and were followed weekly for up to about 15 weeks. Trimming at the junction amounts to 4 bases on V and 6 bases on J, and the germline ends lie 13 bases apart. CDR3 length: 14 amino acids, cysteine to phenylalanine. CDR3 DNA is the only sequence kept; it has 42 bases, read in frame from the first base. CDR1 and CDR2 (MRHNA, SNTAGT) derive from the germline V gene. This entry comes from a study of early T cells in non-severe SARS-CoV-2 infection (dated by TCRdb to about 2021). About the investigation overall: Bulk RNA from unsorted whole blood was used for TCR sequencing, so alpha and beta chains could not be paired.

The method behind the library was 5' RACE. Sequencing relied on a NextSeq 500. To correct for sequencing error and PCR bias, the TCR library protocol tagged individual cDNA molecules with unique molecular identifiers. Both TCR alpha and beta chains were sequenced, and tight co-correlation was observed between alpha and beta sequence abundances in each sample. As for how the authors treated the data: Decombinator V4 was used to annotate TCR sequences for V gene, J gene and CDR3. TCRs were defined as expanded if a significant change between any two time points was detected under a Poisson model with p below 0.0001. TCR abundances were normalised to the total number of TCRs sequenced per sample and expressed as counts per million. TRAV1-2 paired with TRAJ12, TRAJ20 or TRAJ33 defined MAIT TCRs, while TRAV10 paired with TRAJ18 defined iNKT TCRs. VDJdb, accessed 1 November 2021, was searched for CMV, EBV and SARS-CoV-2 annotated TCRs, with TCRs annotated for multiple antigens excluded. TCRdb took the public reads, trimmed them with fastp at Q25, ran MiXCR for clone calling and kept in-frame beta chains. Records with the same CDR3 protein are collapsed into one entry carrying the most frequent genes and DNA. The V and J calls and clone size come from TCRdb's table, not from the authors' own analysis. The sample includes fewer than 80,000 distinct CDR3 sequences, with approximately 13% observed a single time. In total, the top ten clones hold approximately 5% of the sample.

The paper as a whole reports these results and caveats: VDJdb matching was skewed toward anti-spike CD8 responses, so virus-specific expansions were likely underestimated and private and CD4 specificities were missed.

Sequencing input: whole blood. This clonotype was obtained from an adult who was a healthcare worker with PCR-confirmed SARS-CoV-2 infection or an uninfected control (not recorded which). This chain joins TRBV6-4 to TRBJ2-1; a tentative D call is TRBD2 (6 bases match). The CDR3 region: CASSVTGEANEQFF. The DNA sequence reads TGTGCCAGCAGTGTAACGGGAGAAGCCAATGAGCAGTTCTTC.